This T cell receptor beta chain derives from a study of blood T cell repertoires in COVID-19. Whole-study context: T cells, B-cell-depleted T cells, or PBMCs provided the cDNA or gDNA that served as material.

In terms of age and location, participants ranged from roughly 18 to 95 years and lived in fewer than 30 US areas. Source study methods: Reference gene primer amplification yielded estimated nucleated cell counts. TCRdb's copy holds only in-frame clones and misses some; the assay was immunoSEQ multiplex PCR. From that table come the V and J calls and clone size; the DNA was used to work out D and trimming. The sample yields around 250,000 clones, approximately 80% seen once. The CDR3 is made up of 15 amino acids. Germline loops: CDR1 SGHNT, CDR2 YYREEE (reference sequence). With V trimmed by 3 bases and J by 4 bases, 3 bases remained unmatched.

The clonotype comes from a middle-aged man who had recovered from COVID-19. The chain has TRBV5-4 and TRBJ2-3, with 12 bases fitting TRBD1. Sample: PBMCs or T cells enriched from blood (not recorded which). The CDR3 loop reads CASSWDRGRADTQYF. DNA for the CDR3: TGTGCCAGCAGCTGGGACAGGGGGCGCGCAGATACGCAGTATTTT.